These T cell receptor beta chains were read from a single sample in a study of blood T cell repertoires in COVID-19. Clones were sequenced by immunoSEQ multiplex PCR, and TCRdb holds only the in-frame ones, with some missing. The sample yields 100,000 or so clones, around 83% seen once. Sequenced input: peripheral blood. The receptor set was obtained from a woman aged 55-69 years in a cohort sampled during active or convalescent COVID-19. The CDR3 runs from the conserved cysteine through the conserved F or W. A D gene is named only where the DNA matches it firmly. A clone size is listed for some rows: how often the clone was seen (once, few, many), or a class if it is expanded.

d_call j_call clone_size v_call cdr3_aa cdr3_nt
NA TRBJ1-1 once TRBV10-1 CASSSPGFTEAFF TGCGCCAGCAGTTCTCCCGGGTTCACTGAAGCTTTCTTT
NA TRBJ2-6 few TRBV4-1 CASSLLLASGANVLTF TGCGCCAGCAGCCTGTTACTAGCTTCTGGGGCCAACGTCCTGACTTTC
TRBD1 TRBJ2-7 NA TRBV2 CASSPDRVGEQYF TGTGCCAGCAGCCCGGACAGGGTTGGGGAGCAGTACTTC
TRBD1 TRBJ2-7 once TRBV5-6 CASSLEGQGYEQYF TGTGCCAGCAGCTTGGAGGGACAGGGCTACGAGCAGTACTTC
NA TRBJ2-5 NA TRBV2 CASSVGRGETQYF TGTGCCAGCAGTGTTGGGCGCGGGGAGACCCAGTACTTC
NA TRBJ1-5 NA TRBV21-1 CASSKRGGRVSNQPQHF TGTGCCAGCAGCAAAAGGGGAGGTCGCGTTAGCAATCAGCCCCAGCATTTT
NA TRBJ2-6 NA TRBV18 CASSPNPVSSGANVLTF TGTGCCAGCTCCCCTAACCCCGTAAGCTCTGGGGCCAACGTCCTGACTTTC
TRBD2 TRBJ2-1 NA TRBV4-2 CASSQDPAPGLASLSSYNEQFF TGTGCCAGCAGCCAAGATCCTGCTCCGGGACTAGCCTCTCTGAGCTCCTACAATGAGCAGTTCTTC
NA TRBJ1-2 NA TRBV19 CASRQPNYGYTF TGTGCCAGTCGACAGCCTAACTATGGCTACACCTTC
TRBD1 TRBJ2-2 NA TRBV7-9 CASSPGTGRDTGELFF TGTGCCAGCAGCCCGGGGACAGGAAGGGACACCGGGGAGCTGTTTTTT
TRBD1 TRBJ1-6 once TRBV7-8 CASSLGTGDGPLHF TGTGCCAGCAGCTTAGGGACAGGGGATGGACCCCTCCACTTT
NA TRBJ2-5 NA TRBV6-6 CASSYSPEETQYF TGTGCCAGCAGTTACTCGCCGGAAGAGACCCAGTACTTC
TRBD1 TRBJ2-1 NA TRBV28 CASRTGGSYNEQFF TGTGCCAGCCGGACAGGGGGCTCCTACAATGAGCAGTTCTTC
TRBD1 TRBJ1-5 NA TRBV7-6 CASSSTTGTGSNQPQHF TGTGCCAGCAGCTCCACTACCGGGACAGGTAGCAATCAGCCCCAGCATTTT
TRBD2 TRBJ2-3 NA TRBV4-1 CASSQSPTSGSADTQYF TGCGCCAGCAGCCAGTCCCCGACTAGCGGGAGCGCAGATACGCAGTATTTT
NA TRBJ1-6 NA TRBV9 CASSVGSSYNSPLHF TGTGCCAGCAGCGTAGGTAGCTCCTATAATTCACCCCTCCACTTT
TRBD1 TRBJ2-5 NA TRBV19 CASSKTGGRETQYF TGTGCCAGTAGTAAGACAGGGGGGAGAGAGACCCAGTACTTC
TRBD2 TRBJ2-1 NA TRBV7-6 CASSFMALAGGSEQFF TGTGCCAGCAGCTTTATGGCACTAGCGGGAGGTTCTGAGCAGTTCTTC
NA TRBJ1-3 once TRBV18 CASSPPYRVDTIYF TGTGCCAGCTCACCACCGTACAGGGTGGACACCATATATTTT
TRBD2 TRBJ2-4 NA TRBV3-1/TRBV3-2 CASSPPGGGSIQYF TGTGCCAGCAGCCCTCCGGGGGGAGGAAGCATTCAGTACTTC
TRBD1 TRBJ1-2 NA TRBV4-1 CASSHYLGQSDYGYTF TGCGCCAGCAGCCATTACTTGGGACAGTCGGACTATGGCTACACCTTC
TRBD1 TRBJ1-1 NA TRBV10-2 CASSEARTGPSFNTEAFF TGCGCCAGCAGTGAGGCGAGGACAGGGCCCTCATTTAACACTGAAGCTTTCTTT
NA TRBJ2-1 NA TRBV10-3 CAISESSPNEQFF TGTGCCATCAGTGAGTCTTCCCCAAATGAGCAGTTCTTC
TRBD1 TRBJ1-1 NA TRBV6-5 CASSTVTISTGEPFF TGTGCCAGCAGTACCGTTACGATTTCGACAGGGGAACCTTTCTTT
NA TRBJ1-5 NA TRBV13 CASSLTGFNQPQHF TGTGCCAGCAGCTTAACAGGCTTCAATCAGCCCCAGCATTTT
NA TRBJ2-2 NA TRBV19 CASSTYGGYSSGELFF TGTGCCAGTAGTACCTATGGAGGGTACAGCAGCGGGGAGCTGTTTTTT
NA TRBJ1-2 NA TRBV7-3 CASSLGEAGTYGYTF TGTGCCAGCAGCTTAGGGGAGGCGGGCACTTATGGCTACACCTTC
NA TRBJ2-3 NA TRBV12-3/TRBV12-4 CASSFLSDTQYF TGTGCCAGCAGTTTTCTATCAGATACGCAGTATTTT